One sample yielded the 27 T cell receptor beta chains listed below, sequenced in a study of blood T cell repertoires in COVID-19 (TCRdb year 2020). Receptor amplification or capture employed the immunoSEQ multiplex PCR assay. TCRdb obtained this table from immuneACCESS and retained in-frame rearrangements with V and J assigned. These tables miss some clones; where compared with another copy, unresolved V genes account for less than half of the shortfall, and the remainder is unexplained. This sample has roughly 100,000 clones in its table, and approximately 89% of those were observed once. 15% to 20% of the sample goes to the ten largest clones. What was sequenced was peripheral blood. The source is a human donor in a cohort sampled during active COVID-19.

CDR3 region: CASSTDLVGETQYF. The CDR3 bases are TGTGCCAGCAGCACCGACCTGGTCGGGGAGACCCAGTACTTC. The chain combines TRBV5-4 with TRBJ2-5; D is unclear. The V gene lost 4 bases and the J gene lost 5 bases, with 15 bases spanning the gap. This CDR3 is 14 amino acids long. The V gene's germline CDR1 is SGHNT and CDR2 YYREEE (reference sequence).

The gene calls are TRBV19 and TRBJ2-1, with D perhaps TRBD2 (5 bases). CDR3 length: 13 residues. V was trimmed by 3 bases and J by 9 bases, leaving 12 bases between them. The V gene's germline CDR1 is LNHDA and CDR2 SQIVND (reference sequence). CDR3 in amino acids: CASSMNRDGEQFF. The CDR3 coding sequence is TGTGCCAGTAGTATGAATCGGGATGGTGAGCAGTTCTTC.

The rearrangement joins TRBV27 to TRBJ1-2; D gene unclear. Trimming removed 5 bases at V and 8 bases at J, with 12 bases between. Germline CDR1 MNHEY, CDR2 SMNVEV (reference sequence). The length of the CDR3 is 12 residues. The DNA of the CDR3 is TGTGCCAGCAGTCCAACTATCGGGGGCTACACCTTC. As protein: CASSPTIGGYTF.

The chain carries TRBV19 and TRBJ1-5; 9 positions agree with TRBD1. J was trimmed by 3 bases and V by 5 bases; bases with no gene match: 5. This CDR3 is built from 15 residues. The germline gives CDR1 LNHDA, CDR2 SQIVND (reference sequence). The CDR3, as DNA: TGTGCCAGTAGTCCGGGACAGGGTGCCAATCAGCCCCAGCATTTT. This translates into CASSPGQGANQPQHF.

This clone was picked up one time. The genes are TRBV5-1 and TRBJ1-2; maybe TRBD1 (6 bases). V was cut by 2 bases and J by 5 bases, with 13 bases left in between. CDR1 is SGHRS and CDR2 is YFSETQ in the germline V gene. The CDR3 extends over 14 amino acids. CDR3 amino acids: CASSFRRTEYGYTF. The CDR3 DNA follows: TGCGCCAGCAGCTTCCGTCGGACAGAATATGGCTACACCTTC.

By proportion, this clone is medium-sized. The chain employs TRBV7-9 and TRBJ2-7; D ambiguous. V was clipped by 5 bases and J by 7 bases, with 9 bases between them. Germline lookup yields CDR1 SEHNR and CDR2 FQNEAQ (reference sequence). The CDR3 totals 11 residues. The CDR3 loop reads CASSATGEQYF. CDR3 DNA sequence: TGTGCCAGCAGCGCGACCGGGGAGCAGTACTTC.

A note on this clone: The same CDR3 can be traced to other DNA sequences in this sample. This chain joins TRBV6-5 and TRBJ2-7, with TRBD1 matching over 10 bases. Germline V gene data show CDR1 as MNHEY and CDR2 as SVGAGI. After removal of 2 bases from V and 3 bases from J, the junction contained 4 bases not matched to a gene. The CDR3 has 15 residues. CDR3 DNA: TGTGCCAGCAGTTACCGGGACAGGGGTCTCTACGAGCAGTACTTC. Amino acid sequence: CASSYRDRGLYEQYF.

The V gene is TRBV6-4, the J gene TRBJ2-1, with 7 nucleotides matching TRBD2. V shed 6 bases, J shed 4 bases, and the junction held 9 bases outside the gene matches. Germline CDR1 MRHNA, CDR2 SNTAGT. This CDR3 has 15 residues. The CDR3 loop is CASSPRGEAYNEQFF. The CDR3 DNA follows: TGTGCCAGCAGCCCACGGGGGGAGGCATACAATGAGCAGTTCTTC.

V gene TRBV12-3 or TRBV12-4 combines with J gene TRBJ1-5; D ambiguous. V gave up 7 bases and J gave up 7 bases, with 14 bases separating them. The CDR3 has 13 residues. CDR3 DNA: TGTGCCAGCACCCCGGGATCCAACCAGCCCCAGCATTTT. Its protein product is CASTPGSNQPQHF.

The gene calls are TRBV11-2 and TRBJ2-3; 10 nucleotides agree with TRBD2. J lost 7 bases, V lost 4 bases, and 5 bases had no gene match. Germline V gene data show CDR1 as SGHAT and CDR2 as FQNNGV. This CDR3 region has 14 residues. The CDR3 protein is CASSSSGRGNTQYF. The CDR3 DNA is TGTGCCAGCAGCTCTAGCGGGAGAGGGAATACGCAGTATTTT.

CDR3 bases: TGTGCCAGCAGCTCCCTACTGACAGGGACCCGCTCTGGGGCCAACGTCCTGACTTTC. Its translation: CASSSLLTGTRSGANVLTF. V gene TRBV5-5 combines with J gene TRBJ2-6; TRBD1 aligns across 7 bases. Trimming removed 3 bases from V and 0 bases from J; junction bases left unmatched: 12. Germline CDR1 and CDR2: SGHKS and YYEKEE (reference sequence). The CDR3 is 19 amino acids.

There are a few counts of this clone. This sequence joins TRBV5-1 and TRBJ1-1, with D perhaps TRBD1 (6 bases). The CDR3 spans 15 residues. Trimming removed 0 bases at V and 6 bases at J, with 15 bases between. Germline CDR1 reads SGHRS; CDR2 reads YFSETQ. In DNA form, the CDR3 reads TGCGCCAGCAGCTTGGACGGCTCCTCAGGGGCTGAAGCTTTCTTT. It yields the protein CASSLDGSSGAEAFF.

CDR3 nucleotides: TGTGCCAGCAGTATTGTTCCAGGGAGCAATCAGCCCCAGCATTTT. It specifies CASSIVPGSNQPQHF. This chain joins TRBV6-5 and TRBJ1-5; tentatively, D is TRBD1 (5 bases). The CDR3 is made up of 15 amino acids. Germline-derived CDR1 and CDR2 are MNHEY and SVGAGI. The germline V and J ends were trimmed by 5 bases and 1 base, with 12 bases remaining between them.

The rearrangement joins TRBV27 to TRBJ2-7; 8 bases map to TRBD1. Germline CDR1 reads MNHEY; CDR2 reads SMNVEV (reference sequence). V shed 2 bases, J shed 5 bases, and the junction held 8 bases outside the gene matches. The CDR3 runs to 15 residues. This CDR3 reads CASSLQGDRSHEQYF. CDR3 nucleotide sequence: TGTGCCAGCAGTTTACAGGGGGACAGGTCCCACGAGCAGTACTTC.

V usage is TRBV5-1 and J usage is TRBJ2-5; 7 nucleotides align to TRBD2. Germline V lookup: CDR1 SGHRS, CDR2 YFSETQ. The CDR3 length is 16 residues. J gave up 5 bases and V 5 bases, and 15 bases lay outside the gene matches. The DNA of the CDR3 is TGCGCCAGCAGTTTTGGGAGTGAGGGAGGGCATGAGACCCAGTACTTC. This gives the protein CASSFGSEGGHETQYF.

The genes are TRBV12-3 or TRBV12-4 and TRBJ1-2; D might be TRBD1 (5 bases). With 1 base removed from V and 4 bases from J, the gap between germline ends came to 7 bases. The CDR3 is 13 amino acids. The CDR3: CASSLGQGYGYTF. CDR3 nucleotides: TGTGCCAGCAGTTTAGGCCAGGGCTATGGCTACACCTTC.

The V call is TRBV27, the J call TRBJ2-1; 7 nucleotides agree with TRBD1. The CDR3 is 14 residues long. V dropped 5 bases and J dropped 9; count of bases not matched to a gene: 10. Germline lookup yields CDR1 MNHEY and CDR2 SMNVEV (reference sequence). DNA of the CDR3: TGTGCCAGCAGTATCCGACAGGGCACGGGTGAGCAGTTCTTC. Amino acid sequence: CASSIRQGTGEQFF.

This clone was seen a single time. CDR3 bases: TGCGCCAGCAGCTCCCAGACAGCCGACCAAGAGACCCAGTACTTC. It specifies CASSSQTADQETQYF. This chain links TRBV5-1 with TRBJ2-5; tentatively, D is TRBD1 (5 bases). CDR3 size: 15 residues. V lost 3 bases and J 0 bases, leaving 12 bases between the germline ends. In germline, CDR1 is SGHRS, CDR2 YFSETQ.

V and J are TRBV5-1 and TRBJ2-7, with D perhaps TRBD2 (6 bases). V dropped 0 bases and J dropped 1 base, with 14 bases sitting between them. CDR3 length equals 16 residues. Germline CDR1 and CDR2: SGHRS and YFSETQ. CDR3 sequence (DNA): TGCGCCAGCAGCTTGGGGGGGAGGAGAGGGTCCTACGAGCAGTACTTC. It codes for CASSLGGRRGSYEQYF. The full variable domain, its missing parts supplied by reference TRBV5-1 and TRBJ2-7, is KAGVTQTPRYLIKTRGQQVTLSCSPISGHRSVSWYQQTPGQGLQFLFEYFSETQRNKGNFPGRFSGRQFSNSRSEMNVSTLELGDSALYLCASSLGGRRGSYEQYFGPGTRLTVT.

The chain has TRBV7-2 and TRBJ1-3; weak D call: TRBD1 (5 bases). This CDR3 comprises 15 residues. Between the trimmed V and J ends, which lost 6 bases and 0 bases, there was a span of 12 bases. Germline V CDR1 and CDR2: SGHTA, FQGNSA. The DNA for the CDR3 is TGTGCCAGCAGTCCAATCGGGGGCTCTGGAAACACCATATATTTT. Its translation is CASSPIGGSGNTIYF.

V is TRBV28 and J is TRBJ2-7; TRBD2 agrees at 8 bases. This CDR3 spans 15 amino acids. Trimming cost V 5 bases and J 5 bases; bases outside gene matches: 11. The V gene's germline CDR1 is MDHEN and CDR2 SYDVKM. For the CDR3, the DNA is TGTGCCAGCAGTGAAACCAGCGGGAGACTCGACGAGCAGTACTTC. Translated: CASSETSGRLDEQYF. The whole variable domain, remainder taken from reference TRBV28 and TRBJ2-7, is DVKVTQSSRYLVKRTGEKVFLECVQDMDHENMFWYRQDPGLGLRLIYFSYDVKMKEKGDIPEGYSVSREKKERFSLILESASTNQTSMYLCASSETSGRLDEQYFGPGTRLTVT.

The rearrangement links TRBV7-6 to TRBJ1-4, with 9 positions matching TRBD1. V trimming: 5 bases; J trimming: 6 bases; junction bases outside the gene matches: 13. Germline V gives CDR1 SGHVS, CDR2 FNYEAQ. This CDR3 contains 17 residues. The CDR3 reads CASSPGQGALGDEKLFF. In DNA form, the CDR3 reads TGTGCCAGCAGCCCGGGACAGGGAGCTTTAGGGGATGAAAAACTGTTTTTT.

The rearrangement joins TRBV7-5 to TRBJ2-5; TRBD1, the D gene given by the table, was not confirmed from the DNA. TRBV7-5 is a listed pseudogene. This CDR3 region has 12 residues. The CDR3 DNA follows: TGTGTTCACGACAGGGGGGAAGAGACCCAGTACTTC. This codes for CVHDRGEETQYF.

The CDR3 coding sequence is TGTGCCAGCAGCCCTTACGGGACACCCTACGAGCAGTACTTC. As protein: CASSPYGTPYEQYF. The chain recombines TRBV9 with TRBJ2-7, with D possibly TRBD1 on 6 matching bases. This CDR3 spans 14 amino acids. The germline CDR1 and CDR2 sequences are SGDLS and YYNGEE. V was pared by 4 bases and J by 2 bases, with 13 bases between.

The V gene is TRBV7-8, the J gene TRBJ1-1, with a weak D call TRBD1 (5 bases). The CDR3 has 15 residues. Germline V gene sequence: CDR1 SGHVS, CDR2 FQNEAQ. V gave up 6 bases and J gave up 0 bases, with 14 bases separating them. Here the CDR3 DNA reads TGTGCCAGCAGTTCACGGGGGGGGTTGAACACTGAAGCTTTCTTT. It translates to CASSSRGGLNTEAFF.

V usage is TRBV4-3 and J usage is TRBJ2-6, with D perhaps matching TRBD1 (7 bases). V lost 4 bases and J 2 bases, leaving 18 bases between the germline ends. The CDR3 extends over 18 amino acids. Germline V CDR1 and CDR2: LGHNA, YSLEER. The CDR3 DNA reads TGCGCCAGCAGCCGAGAGACAGGGACTTTCCCTGGGGCCAACGTCCTGACTTTC. It is translated as CASSRETGTFPGANVLTF.

The V call is TRBV9, the J call TRBJ2-2; 9 bases align to TRBD2. V shed 0 bases, J shed 6 bases, and the junction held 6 bases outside the gene matches. The CDR3 consists of 16 residues. Germline assignment: CDR1 SGDLS and CDR2 YYNGEE. The CDR3 DNA sequence: TGTGCCAGCAGCGTAGGCGGGGGGGGCCAACCCGGGGAGCTGTTTTTT. This encodes CASSVGGGGQPGELFF.